This TCR beta chain was captured by sequencing in a study of blood T cell repertoires in COVID-19 (TCRdb year 2020). For the study in its entirety: Collaborator samples came from the United States, Italy and Spain and covered acute and convalescent phases of COVID-19. The prospective study material was composed of cDNA or gDNA derived from T cells, B-cell-depleted T cells, or PBMCs. The dataset comprised deeply sampled blood TCRbeta repertoires from subjects exposed to, actively infected with, or recovered from COVID-19. The repertoires were released in a freely available public database meant as a resource for research on the immune response to SARS-CoV-2. Samples were obtained from the ongoing ImmuneRACE study (first 160 participants) and from about 1,300 subjects provided by 6 global collaborators. The sample metadata nearly always contained a de-identified subject ID, COVID-19 status, age in years and sex. Where available, HLA class I and class II types were taken from metadata supplied by the sample provider and were not determined by assay-based typing.

Looking up the germline V gene yields CDR1 MGHRA and CDR2 YSYEKL. A distance of 17 bases separates the germline ends of V and J, which lose 3 bases and 6 bases respectively. The CDR3 has 16 amino acids, counting the end cysteine and phenylalanine. Only the CDR3 part of the read is kept: 48 bases, read in frame from the first base. Overall study results and their limits: Clinical and demographic metadata were provided uncurated, with the amount varying by source and participant.

TCRbeta CDR3 regions were amplified from genomic DNA using the immunoSEQ Assay, a bias-controlled multiplex PCR. In the authors' own workflow: The number of nucleated cells in each sample was estimated by amplification of reference gene primers within the assay. To quantify the absolute abundance of each unique TCRbeta CDR3 rearrangement, sequence reads were collapsed and filtered. Productive Simpson clonality was computed per sample as the square root of Simpson's diversity index over productive rearrangements. Drawn from immuneACCESS, this table holds only the in-frame rearrangements with V and J called that TCRdb kept. Clones are partly lost; checked studies trace under half to an unresolved V gene and leave the rest unexplained. D and trimming come from the DNA, and the V and J calls and clone size come from that table. In all, the sample holds approximately 330,000 clones, and approximately 88% of those were seen once. Approximately 9.4% of the sample is held by the ten biggest clonotypes.

Points on this clone: Its recognized antigen is unknown. It has no much larger one-base neighbor in the sample; base qualities were not kept.

One collaborating source in Seattle enrolled patients while the patients were actively infected and followed the patients over time throughout the course of disease. Collaborating institutions collected whole blood in K2EDTA tubes following their own protocols. For TCRbeta analysis, collaborators shipped samples as frozen whole blood, isolated PBMCs, or DNA extracted from either of those sample types. This clonotype originated in a man in his thirties or forties with COVID-19, enrolled during active disease. Input material: peripheral blood. The V gene is TRBV4-1 and the J gene is TRBJ1-4; a tentative D match to TRBD1 spans 6 bases. The DNA sequence is TGCGCCAGCAGCCACGAACCCGACAGGACGGATGAAAAACTGTTTTTT. It translates as CASSHEPDRTDEKLFF.